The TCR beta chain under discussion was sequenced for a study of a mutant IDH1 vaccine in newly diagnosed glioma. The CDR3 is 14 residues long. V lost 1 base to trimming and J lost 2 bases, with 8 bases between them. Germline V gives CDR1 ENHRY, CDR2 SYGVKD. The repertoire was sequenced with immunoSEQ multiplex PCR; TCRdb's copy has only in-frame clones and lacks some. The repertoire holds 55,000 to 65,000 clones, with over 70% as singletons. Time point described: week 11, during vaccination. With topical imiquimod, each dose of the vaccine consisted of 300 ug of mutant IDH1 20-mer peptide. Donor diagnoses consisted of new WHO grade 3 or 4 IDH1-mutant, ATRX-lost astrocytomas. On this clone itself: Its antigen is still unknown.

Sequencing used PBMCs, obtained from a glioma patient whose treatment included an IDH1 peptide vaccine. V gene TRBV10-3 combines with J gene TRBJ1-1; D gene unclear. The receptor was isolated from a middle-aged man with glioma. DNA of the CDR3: TGTGCCATCAGTGAGTATCAGGTTAACACTGAAGCTTTCTTT. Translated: CAISEYQVNTEAFF.